Each of the 19 T cell receptor beta chains below was sequenced from the same sample in a study of tumor-infiltrating lymphocytes in primary liver carcinoma. Unsorted whole blood served as the source of blood RNA, and germline DNA was extracted as well. Making TCR beta cDNA involved around 520 ng total RNA and a constant-region primer. ARM-PCR, slightly modified, supplied the TCR beta libraries through three nested multiplex PCR rounds. Primers for the first two PCR rounds were TRBV1-TRBV30 forward primers and a C-beta reverse primer (about 10 cycles per round). TCRdb processed the multiplex PCR reads anew with MiXCR; each CDR3 protein has one entry. The sample lists 330,000 or so distinct CDR3 sequences, 65% seen once, with about 6% in the top ten. Specimen: peripheral blood. These receptors were taken from a man aged 40-55 years with primary liver carcinoma and hepatitis B virus infection.

As regards this clonotype: Since a much larger clone is just one base distant, this may be a read error. The genes are TRBV12-3 or TRBV12-4 and TRBJ1-5; TRBD1 might be the D (6 bases). The CDR3 has 15 amino acids. This CDR3 reads CTSSKNRASNQPQHF. CDR3 bases: TGTACCAGCAGTAAAAACAGGGCTAGCAATCAGCCCCAGCATTTT.

With regard to this clonotype: Given a much more abundant clone one base away, this may be a read error. Because the CDR3 is missing its conserved closing phenylalanine or tryptophan, this is likely a read error. The gene calls are TRBV10-3 and TRBJ1-2, with 9 bases aligning to TRBD1. This CDR3 has 13 amino acids. Trimming cost V 4 bases and J 6 bases; bases outside gene matches: 3. Looked up from germline, CDR1 is ENHRY and CDR2 is SYGVKD. CDR3 DNA: TGTGCCATCAGTGGGGACAGGGTGAATGGCTACACCTTA. It yields the protein CAISGDRVNGYTL.

V gene TRBV7-9 combines with J gene TRBJ2-1; D is perhaps TRBD1 (6 bases). Trimming cost V 7 bases and J 0 bases, with 16 bases left between them. Germline values: CDR1 SEHNR, CDR2 FQNEAQ (reference sequence). The CDR3 totals 16 residues. DNA of the CDR3: TGTGCCAGCACCCTTAGGGGGAGTTTCTCCTACAATGAGCAGTTCTTC. Encoded protein: CASTLRGSFSYNEQFF.

The rearrangement links TRBV30 to TRBJ2-7; TRBD2 aligns across 10 bases. The CDR3 runs 14 residues. Trimming cost V 0 bases and J 6 bases; bases outside gene matches: 5. The germline V gene encodes CDR1 GTSNPN and CDR2 SVGIG (reference sequence). The CDR3 region has the DNA TGTGCCTGGAGTGTCCTAGCGGGAGTCGGCGAGCAGTACTTC. This gives the protein CAWSVLAGVGEQYF. The variable domain in full, completed from reference TRBV30 and TRBJ2-7, reads SQTIHQWPATLVQPVGSPLSLECTVEGTSNPNLYWYRQAAGRGLQLLFYSVGIGQISSEVPQNLSASRPQDRQFILSSKKLLLSDSGFYLCAWSVLAGVGEQYFGPGTRLTVT.

As concerns this clonotype: A clone one base away is much larger, so this may be a read error. V is TRBV4-1 and J is TRBJ2-2, with D tentatively TRBD2 (6 bases). Germline lookup yields CDR1 MGHRA and CDR2 YSYEKL. The V and J ends lost 1 base and 3 bases respectively, with 12 bases between them. The CDR3 contains 16 residues. The DNA for the CDR3 is TGCGCCAGCAGCCAAGGACCCGGGAGCCACACCGGGGAGCTGTTTTTT. It specifies CASSQGPGSHTGELFF.

Turning to this clonotype: A much larger clone differs by one base, so this may be a read error. CDR3 coding DNA: TGTGCCAGCAGTCTGCCGGGACTAGCGGGATTTGAGCAGTACTTC. It codes for CASSLPGLAGFEQYF. The rearrangement joins TRBV6-2 or TRBV6-3 to TRBJ2-7; 13 bases line up with TRBD2. This CDR3 spans 15 amino acids. CDR1 and CDR2 (germline): MNHEY, SVGEGT. Trimming cost V 5 bases and J 7 bases; bases outside gene matches: 8.

Concerning this clonotype: An end of the junction differs from the germline gene, which may be a read error. This chain links TRBV11-2 with TRBJ2-2; the match to TRBD2 covers 7 bases. Germline-derived CDR1 and CDR2 are SGHAT and FQNNGV. The CDR3 runs to 14 residues. CDR3: CVSSTGTTTGKLFF. DNA for the CDR3: TGTGTCAGCAGCACCGGGACTACCACCGGGAAGCTGTTTTTT.

This clonotype came up a few times. J is TRBJ1-2 and V is TRBV7-9; maybe TRBD1 (5 bases). V lost 6 bases to trimming and J lost 6 bases, with 26 bases between them. CDR1 and CDR2 from the germline V gene are SEHNR and FQNEAQ (reference sequence). CDR3 size: 17 residues. CDR3: CASSDPQGPSGVHGYTF. The CDR3, as DNA: TGTGCCAGCAGTGACCCTCAGGGACCCTCGGGAGTCCATGGCTACACCTTC. The complete variable domain, with remaining parts taken from reference TRBV7-9 and TRBJ1-2, reads DTGVSQNPRHKITKRGQNVTFRCDPISEHNRLYWYRQTLGQGPEFLTYFQNEAQLEKSRLLSDRFSAERPKGSFSTLEIQRTEQGDSAMYLCASSDPQGPSGVHGYTFGSGTRLTVV.

The gene calls are TRBV11-2 and TRBJ2-7; 14 bases map to TRBD2. The germline V gene has CDR1 SGHAT and CDR2 FQNNGV. This CDR3 has 20 amino acids. V was clipped by 4 bases and J by 1 base; unmatched bases: 15. The CDR3 region has the DNA TGTGCCAGCAGCTACAGGACTAGCGGGAGGATGCGAACGGGATCCTACGAGCAGTACTTC. Protein: CASSYRTSGRMRTGSYEQYF.

This clonotype turned up a few times. This may stem from a read error, because a much larger clone lies one nucleotide away. The genes are TRBV29-1 and TRBJ2-1; D possibly corresponds to TRBD2 (6 bases). The V end lost 7 bases, the J end lost 1 base, and 14 bases lay between the germline ends. The CDR3 has 14 amino acids. Germline CDR1 reads SQVTM; CDR2 reads ANQGSEA. The CDR3 sequence is CSAGGVGSYNEQFF. As DNA, the CDR3 is TGCAGCGCCGGGGGAGTGGGTTCCTACAATGAGCAGTTCTTC.

The chain combines TRBV28 with TRBJ2-1, with 8 bases that match TRBD1. V dropped 3 bases and J dropped 7; count of bases not matched to a gene: 11. Germline V gene lookup returns CDR1 MDHEN and CDR2 SYDVKM. The CDR3 runs 16 residues. The CDR3 nucleotides read TGTGCCAGCAGTTTTAGACAGGGGTATAGGAGTAATGAGCAGTTCTTC. Amino acids: CASSFRQGYRSNEQFF.

This chain links TRBV21-1 with TRBJ2-7; the table calls TRBD2, which could not be checked here. TRBV21-1 is marked as a pseudogene. CDR3 length: 16 amino acids. CDR3 in amino acids: CAGSRTLAGGTYEQYF. As DNA, the CDR3 is TGTGCCGGCAGCAGGACACTAGCGGGAGGGACCTACGAGCAGTACTTC.

This clonotype came up many times. The gene calls are TRBV29-1 and TRBJ2-7, with D possibly TRBD2 on 6 matching bases. CDR3 length: 12 amino acids. Germline loops: CDR1 SQVTM, CDR2 ANQGSEA. Trimming left V 5 bases short and J 6 bases short, with 14 bases between. CDR3 sequence: CSVSQGGSEQYF. CDR3 in DNA: TGCAGCGTTTCCCAGGGAGGTAGCGAGCAGTACTTC.

The chain has TRBV4-1 and TRBJ1-1, with a possible D match to TRBD1 (5 bases). Trimming removed 0 bases from V and 3 bases from J, with 17 bases in between. The CDR3 runs to 17 residues. In germline, CDR1 is MGHRA, CDR2 YSYEKL. CDR3 amino acids: CASSQDRRGGDDTEAFF. CDR3 coding DNA: TGCGCCAGCAGCCAAGATCGACGGGGGGGGGACGACACTGAAGCTTTCTTT.

Regarding this clonotype: Just one base apart from a much larger clone, this may be a read error. The V and J genes are TRBV12-3 or TRBV12-4 and TRBJ2-2; no clear D. The CDR3 extends over 12 amino acids. CDR3 sequence (DNA): TGTGCCACCAGTCTTCACACCGGGGAGCTGTTTTTT. This sequence encodes CATSLHTGELFF.

In the case of this clonotype: A much larger clone differs from this one at a single base, so this may be a read error. The chain carries TRBV5-4 and TRBJ2-1; D uncertain. This CDR3 has 16 amino acids. Germline CDR1 reads SGHNT; CDR2 reads YYREEE (reference sequence). DNA of the CDR3: TGTGCCGGCAGTATGTCGCCTCTCGGAAACGGCAATGAGCAGTTCTTC. Protein: CAGSMSPLGNGNEQFF.

As concerns this clonotype: At one end the junction does not follow the germline gene, possibly because of a read error. The rearrangement uses TRBV11-1 and TRBJ2-7; D possibly corresponds to TRBD1 (5 bases). The germline V gene encodes CDR1 SGHAT and CDR2 FQDESV (reference sequence). The length of the CDR3 is 16 residues. CDR3: CASSRLDKGGSYDQYF. Written as DNA, the CDR3 is TGTGCCAGCAGCCGCCTGGACAAGGGCGGCTCCTACGACCAGTACTTC.

This clonotype has only one observation. J is TRBJ2-1 and V is TRBV11-2; D gene ambiguous. The germline gives CDR1 SGHAT, CDR2 FQNNGV. V was cut by 4 bases and J by 3 bases, with 13 bases left in between. This CDR3 region has 15 residues. CDR3 sequence (DNA): TGTGCCAGCAGCTCAGAGATGGACCGCTACAATGAGCAGTTCTTC. It encodes CASSSEMDRYNEQFF.

Of note for this clonotype: The CDR3 does not close with the conserved phenylalanine or tryptophan, likely indicating a read error. The chain carries TRBV6-5 and TRBJ2-7; TRBD2 matches 14 bases. J gave up 7 bases and V 0 bases, and 5 bases lay outside the gene matches. CDR3 size: 16 residues. Germline CDR1 reads MNHEY; CDR2 reads SVGAGI. The CDR3 region has the DNA TGTGCCAGCAGTTACTCGGGACTAGCGGGAGTATATGAGCAGTACTAC. Its translation: CASSYSGLAGVYEQYY.